Listed below are T cell receptor beta chains from one sample, sequenced in a study of blood T cell repertoires in COVID-19. TCRdb's copy holds only in-frame clones and misses some; the assay was immunoSEQ multiplex PCR. This sample yields tens of thousands of clones, of which less than 85% are seen a single time; roughly 13% belongs to the top ten. The material sequenced was peripheral blood. These receptors were collected from a human donor in a cohort sampled during active COVID-19. CDR3s include the opening cysteine and the closing phenylalanine or tryptophan. Each record gives: D gene, V gene, clone size, J gene, CDR3 protein, CDR3 DNA. D genes are given only for firm matches. Rows give clone size only sometimes, using once, few, many, or a class for an expanded clone.

>.|TRBV6-5|.|TRBJ2-7
CASERTDFSYEQYF
TGTGCCAGCGAACGGACAGATTTCTCCTACGAGCAGTACTTC
>TRBD1|TRBV4-3|.|TRBJ1-2
CASSRQGGINYGYTF
TGCGCCAGCAGCCGACAGGGTGGCATTAACTATGGCTACACCTTC
>.|TRBV5-8|.|TRBJ2-5
CASSGRGEETQYF
TGTGCCAGCAGCGGGAGGGGGGAAGAGACCCAGTACTTC
>.|TRBV7-2|.|TRBJ2-2
CASSLWGVGSGELFF
TGTGCCAGCAGCTTATGGGGGGTCGGATCCGGGGAGCTGTTTTTT
>TRBD1|TRBV6-5|.|TRBJ1-1
CASSYSTTGRTEAFF
TGTGCCAGCAGTTACTCGACGACAGGGAGGACTGAAGCTTTCTTT
>TRBD2|TRBV6-5|.|TRBJ2-1
CASSYMRGGNEQFF
TGTGCCAGCAGTTACATGCGGGGGGGCAATGAGCAGTTCTTC
>TRBD1|TRBV7-2|.|TRBJ1-3
CASSAGTAGNTIYF
TGTGCCAGCAGCGCAGGGACAGCGGGAAACACCATATATTTT
>TRBD1|TRBV7-9|.|TRBJ2-7
CASSPRGPYEQYF
TGTGCCAGCAGCCCCAGGGGGCCCTACGAGCAGTACTTC
>TRBD1|TRBV5-4|.|TRBJ2-1
CASNEGARDNEQFF
TGTGCCAGCAATGAGGGGGCGAGGGACAATGAGCAGTTCTTC
>TRBD1|TRBV6-1|.|TRBJ2-7
CASSDGLTGGLSYEQYF
TGTGCCAGCAGTGACGGATTAACAGGGGGGCTCTCCTACGAGCAGTACTTC
>TRBD1|TRBV5-4|.|TRBJ1-6
CASSTGTGDSPLHF
TGTGCCAGCAGCACCGGGACAGGGGACTCACCCCTCCACTTT
>.|TRBV27|.|TRBJ2-7
CASSFRGASYEQYF
TGTGCCAGCAGTTTTCGGGGGGCCTCCTACGAGCAGTACTTC
>.|TRBV6-5|.|TRBJ1-2
CASRTQGPNYGYTF
TGTGCCAGCAGAACCCAGGGTCCTAACTATGGCTACACCTTC
>TRBD1|TRBV27|once|TRBJ1-4
CASRPGQTNEKLFF
TGTGCCAGCAGACCGGGACAGACTAATGAAAAACTGTTTTTT
>.|TRBV12-3/TRBV12-4|once|TRBJ1-5
CASSPGDQPQHF
TGTGCCAGCAGTCCCGGGGATCAGCCCCAGCATTTT
>TRBD2|TRBV11-3|.|TRBJ2-5
CASLAGGPPGTQETQYF
TGTGCCAGCTTAGCGGGGGGCCCTCCGGGAACCCAAGAGACCCAGTACTTC
>.|TRBV19|.|TRBJ1-2
CASSISGFYGYTF
TGTGCCAGTAGTATATCCGGGTTCTATGGCTACACCTTC
>.|TRBV5-8|.|TRBJ1-2
CASSLGQGFGHGYTF
TGTGCCAGCAGCTTGGGCCAGGGCTTCGGGCATGGCTACACCTTC
>.|TRBV16|.|TRBJ2-4
CASSQPEEVGAKNIQYF
TGTGCCAGCAGCCAACCCGAGGAGGTTGGAGCCAAAAACATTCAGTACTTC
>.|TRBV4-1|.|TRBJ1-1
CASSHPEQGMNTEAFF
TGCGCCAGCAGCCATCCTGAACAGGGTATGAACACTGAAGCTTTCTTT
>TRBD1|TRBV9|.|TRBJ1-1
CASSVDQGQGSEAFF
TGTGCCAGCAGCGTAGACCAGGGACAGGGCTCTGAAGCTTTCTTT
>TRBD1|TRBV7-9|.|TRBJ1-1
CASSRPGQEMNTEAFF
TGTGCCAGCAGCCGCCCGGGACAGGAGATGAACACTGAAGCTTTCTTT
>TRBD2|TRBV27|.|TRBJ2-7
CASSLVSQRGTYEQYF
TGTGCCAGCAGTTTAGTGTCCCAGCGGGGGACCTACGAGCAGTACTTC
>TRBD2|TRBV7-9|few|TRBJ2-7
CASRKLAGSGEQYF
TGTGCCAGCAGAAAACTAGCGGGGTCTGGAGAGCAGTACTTC
>.|TRBV28|.|TRBJ2-3
CASIEGLAYADTQYF
TGTGCCAGCATCGAAGGGCTAGCCTACGCAGATACGCAGTATTTT
>.|TRBV6-2/TRBV6-3|.|TRBJ1-5
CASSSGVGNQPQHF
TGTGCCAGCAGTTCAGGGGTGGGTAATCAGCCCCAGCATTTT
>TRBD2|TRBV5-6|.|TRBJ2-5
CASSLQLAGYETQYF
TGTGCCAGCAGCTTGCAACTAGCGGGGTATGAGACCCAGTACTTC
>.|TRBV7-2|.|TRBJ2-3
CASSFPGLSSTDTQYF
TGTGCCAGCAGCTTCCCGGGACTCTCTAGCACAGATACGCAGTATTTT
>.|TRBV19|.|TRBJ1-6
CASSTVEASHSPLHF
TGTGCCAGTAGCACGGTTGAGGCCTCGCATTCACCCCTCCACTTT
>TRBD1|TRBV9|.|TRBJ1-5
CASSVGQGGQPQHF
TGTGCCAGCAGCGTAGGACAGGGAGGACAGCCCCAGCATTTT
>.|TRBV5-5|.|TRBJ1-2
CASSLGGGGFEGYTF
TGTGCCAGCAGCTTGGGAGGAGGAGGGTTTGAGGGCTACACCTTC
>.|TRBV7-2|once|TRBJ1-2
CASSSRKGELYGYTF
TGTGCCAGCAGCTCCCGGAAGGGGGAGTTATATGGCTACACCTTC
>TRBD1|TRBV19|.|TRBJ2-7
CASSMGTGKQYF
TGTGCCAGTAGTATGGGGACAGGGAAGCAGTACTTC
>.|TRBV18|.|TRBJ2-7
CASSPPLGLATEQYF
TGTGCCAGCTCACCACCACTAGGACTCGCGACGGAGCAGTACTTC
>TRBD1|TRBV18|.|TRBJ2-7
CASSPRTGSSYEQYF
TGTGCCAGCTCACCGCGGACAGGGAGCTCCTACGAGCAGTACTTC
>.|TRBV10-3|.|TRBJ1-1
CAISYQENTEAFF
TGTGCCATCAGCTATCAGGAGAACACTGAAGCTTTCTTT
>.|TRBV28|.|TRBJ1-5
CASSLIMREQPQHF
TGTGCCAGCAGTTTAATAATGAGGGAACAGCCCCAGCATTTT
>.|TRBV5-4|.|TRBJ2-7
CASSLDGGEQYF
TGTGCCAGCAGCCTGGACGGGGGTGAGCAGTACTTC
>TRBD1|TRBV11-2|.|TRBJ1-1
CASSFGDRGTEAFF
TGTGCCAGCAGCTTTGGAGACAGGGGCACTGAAGCTTTCTTT
>TRBD2|TRBV28|.|TRBJ2-7
CASSFRRGGSEQYF
TGTGCCAGCAGTTTTAGGCGGGGGGGCTCCGAGCAGTACTTC
>TRBD1|TRBV6-5|.|TRBJ2-7
CASSRAGTGGHEQYF
TGTGCCAGCAGCCGAGCCGGGACAGGGGGCCACGAGCAGTACTTC
>.|TRBV12-5|few|TRBJ1-1
CASGLNGAGGAFF
TGTGCTAGTGGTTTGAACGGTGCCGGGGGAGCTTTCTTT
>.|TRBV3-1/TRBV3-2|.|TRBJ2-7
CASSQGVAANYYEQYF
TGTGCCAGCAGCCAAGGTGTAGCGGCGAACTACTACGAGCAGTACTTC
>.|TRBV3-1/TRBV3-2|.|TRBJ2-7
CASGLQGSYEQYF
TGTGCCAGCGGGCTCCAGGGTTCCTACGAGCAGTACTTC
>.|TRBV5-6|.|TRBJ2-7
CASSHRYSYEQYF
TGTGCCAGCAGCCACAGGTACTCCTACGAGCAGTACTTC
>TRBD1|TRBV2|.|TRBJ1-3
CASRVGQGGTGNTIYF
TGTGCCAGCAGAGTGGGACAGGGAGGGACTGGAAACACCATATATTTT
>TRBD1|TRBV5-4|.|TRBJ1-1
CASSSGTGEGTEAFF
TGTGCCAGCAGCTCGGGGACAGGGGAAGGCACTGAAGCTTTCTTT
>.|TRBV11-2|.|TRBJ1-3
CASSLVFEPVSGNTIYF
TGTGCCAGCAGCTTAGTTTTCGAACCAGTCTCTGGAAACACCATATATTTT
>.|TRBV6-2/TRBV6-3|once|TRBJ1-2
CASSPDRLYGYTF
TGTGCCAGCAGCCCCGACAGGCTGTATGGCTACACCTTC
>.|TRBV5-1|few|TRBJ1-2
CASSLGAYYGYTF
TGCGCCAGCAGCTTAGGGGCTTACTATGGCTACACCTTC
>TRBD1|TRBV7-9|.|TRBJ1-5
CASSLVGQGGSQPQHF
TGTGCCAGCAGCTTAGTGGGACAGGGGGGCAGTCAGCCCCAGCATTTT
>TRBD2|TRBV9|.|TRBJ2-1
CASSVGASGGAHEQFF
TGTGCCAGCAGCGTAGGGGCTAGCGGGGGGGCCCATGAGCAGTTCTTC
>.|TRBV10-3|.|TRBJ1-5
CAISELIQGGNQPQHF
TGTGCCATCAGTGAGCTAATCCAGGGCGGCAATCAGCCCCAGCATTTT
>TRBD1|TRBV5-8|few|TRBJ1-2
CASSLRQGVGGYTF
TGTGCCAGCAGCCTGAGACAGGGGGTAGGTGGCTACACCTTC
>.|TRBV18|.|TRBJ1-4
CASSPPPGWATNEKLFF
TGTGCCAGCTCACCACCCCCGGGTTGGGCAACTAATGAAAAACTGTTTTTT
>.|TRBV7-9|.|TRBJ1-2
CASSTTRGAQGYGYTF
TGTGCCAGCAGCACTACCCGCGGGGCCCAAGGCTATGGCTACACCTTC